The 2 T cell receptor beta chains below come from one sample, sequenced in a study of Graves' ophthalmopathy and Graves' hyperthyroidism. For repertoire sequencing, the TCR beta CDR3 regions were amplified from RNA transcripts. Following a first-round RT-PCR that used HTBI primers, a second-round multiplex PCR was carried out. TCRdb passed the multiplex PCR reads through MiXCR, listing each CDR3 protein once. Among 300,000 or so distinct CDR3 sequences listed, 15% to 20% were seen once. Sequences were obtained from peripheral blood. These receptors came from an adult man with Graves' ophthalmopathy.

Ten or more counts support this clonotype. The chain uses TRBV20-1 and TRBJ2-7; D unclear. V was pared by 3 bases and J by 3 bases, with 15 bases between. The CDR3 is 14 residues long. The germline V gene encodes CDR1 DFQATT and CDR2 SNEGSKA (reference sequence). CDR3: CSASFPRPVYEQYF. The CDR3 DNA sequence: TGCAGTGCTAGTTTCCCCCGACCCGTCTACGAGCAGTACTTC.

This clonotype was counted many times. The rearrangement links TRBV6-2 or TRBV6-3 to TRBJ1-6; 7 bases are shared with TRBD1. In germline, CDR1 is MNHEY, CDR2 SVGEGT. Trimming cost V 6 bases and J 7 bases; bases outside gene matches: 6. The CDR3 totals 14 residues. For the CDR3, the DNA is TGTGCCAGCAGACTAACAGGGGAGAATTCACCCCTCCACTTT. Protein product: CASRLTGENSPLHF.